This TCR beta chain was sequenced during a study of post-analysis software for immune sequencing data. Unique molecular identifiers were built into the TCR beta cDNA libraries. TCRdb reprocessed the PCR reads with MiXCR, giving one entry per CDR3 protein. This table has some 700,000 distinct CDR3 sequences, approximately 60% appearing once. Germline V gene lookup returns CDR1 MNHEY and CDR2 SVGAGI. The CDR3 is 15 residues long. Trimming stripped 2 bases from V and 0 bases from J, with 10 bases between. Findings of the study overall: Relative to controls, patients with multiple sclerosis showed significantly lower normalized Chao1 diversity. Patients showed TRBV5-6, TRBV5-1 and TRBV20-1 among a few TRBV segments more frequent than in controls.

This clonotype was seen only a few times. Its target is not known. This chain joins TRBV6-5 and TRBJ1-1, with D uncertain. The origin of this receptor is a girl aged 2 to 10 with multiple sclerosis. The specimen sequenced was blood. The CDR3 loop reads CASSYRWQVNTEAFF. The CDR3 region has the DNA TGTGCCAGCAGTTACCGATGGCAGGTGAACACTGAAGCTTTCTTT.